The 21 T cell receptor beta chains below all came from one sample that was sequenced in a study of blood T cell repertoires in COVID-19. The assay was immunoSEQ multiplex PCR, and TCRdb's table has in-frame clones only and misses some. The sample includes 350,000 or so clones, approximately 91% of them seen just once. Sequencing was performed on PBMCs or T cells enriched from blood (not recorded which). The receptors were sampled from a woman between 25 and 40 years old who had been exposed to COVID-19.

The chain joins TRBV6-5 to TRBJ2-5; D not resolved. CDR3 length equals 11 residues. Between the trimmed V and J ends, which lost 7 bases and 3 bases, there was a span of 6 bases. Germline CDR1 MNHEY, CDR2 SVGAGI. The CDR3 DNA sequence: TGTGCCAGCACCCACAAAGAGACCCAGTACTTC. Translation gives CASTHKETQYF.

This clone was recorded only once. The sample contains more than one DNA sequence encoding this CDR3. The CDR3 reads CASSTQGDTEAFF. Here the CDR3 DNA reads TGTGCCAGTAGTACGCAGGGCGACACTGAAGCTTTCTTT. The chain carries TRBV19 and TRBJ1-1; possible D gene TRBD1, 5 bases. CDR1 LNHDA and CDR2 SQIVND come from the germline V gene (reference sequence). Trimming cost V 4 bases and J 3 bases, with 9 bases left between them. This CDR3 is 13 amino acids long.

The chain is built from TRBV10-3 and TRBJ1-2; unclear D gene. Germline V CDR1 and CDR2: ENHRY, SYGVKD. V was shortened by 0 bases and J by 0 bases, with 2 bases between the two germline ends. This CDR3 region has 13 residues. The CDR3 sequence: CAISESSNYGYTF. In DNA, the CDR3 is TGTGCCATCAGTGAGTCCTCTAACTATGGCTACACCTTC.

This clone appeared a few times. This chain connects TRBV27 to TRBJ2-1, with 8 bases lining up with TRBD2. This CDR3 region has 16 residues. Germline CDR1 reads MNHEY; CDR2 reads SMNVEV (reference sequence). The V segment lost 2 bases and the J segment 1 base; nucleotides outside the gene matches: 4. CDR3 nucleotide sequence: TGTGCCAGCAGTTTAAAAAGCGGGGGTTCCTACAATGAGCAGTTCTTC. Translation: CASSLKSGGSYNEQFF.

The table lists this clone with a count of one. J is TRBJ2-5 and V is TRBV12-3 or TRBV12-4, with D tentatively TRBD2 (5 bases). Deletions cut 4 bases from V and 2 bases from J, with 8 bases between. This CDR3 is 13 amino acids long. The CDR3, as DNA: TGTGCCAGCAGTTGGGAGCAGCAAGAGACCCAGTACTTC. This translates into CASSWEQQETQYF.

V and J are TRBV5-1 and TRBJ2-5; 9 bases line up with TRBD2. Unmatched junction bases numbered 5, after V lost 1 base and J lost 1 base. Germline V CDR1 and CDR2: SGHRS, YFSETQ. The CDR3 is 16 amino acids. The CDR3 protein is CASSLILSGGQETQYF. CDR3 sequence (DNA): TGCGCCAGCAGCTTGATTCTTAGCGGGGGCCAAGAGACCCAGTACTTC.

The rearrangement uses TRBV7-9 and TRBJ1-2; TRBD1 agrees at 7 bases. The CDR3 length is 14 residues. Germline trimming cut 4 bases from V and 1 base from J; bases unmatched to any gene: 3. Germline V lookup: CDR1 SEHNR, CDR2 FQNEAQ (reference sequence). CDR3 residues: CASSSGQYNYGYTF. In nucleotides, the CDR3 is TGTGCCAGCAGCTCGGGACAGTATAACTATGGCTACACCTTC.

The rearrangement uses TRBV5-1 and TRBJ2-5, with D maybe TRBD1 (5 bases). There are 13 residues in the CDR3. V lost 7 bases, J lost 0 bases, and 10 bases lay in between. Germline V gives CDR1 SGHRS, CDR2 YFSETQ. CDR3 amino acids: CASAGHYQETQYF. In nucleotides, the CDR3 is TGCGCCAGCGCAGGACATTACCAAGAGACCCAGTACTTC.

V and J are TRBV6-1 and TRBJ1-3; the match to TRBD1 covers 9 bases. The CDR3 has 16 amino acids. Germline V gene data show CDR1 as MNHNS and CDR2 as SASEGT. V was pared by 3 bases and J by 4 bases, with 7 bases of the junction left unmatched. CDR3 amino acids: CASSERDRVGGNTIYF. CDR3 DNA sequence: TGTGCCAGCAGTGAGAGGGACAGGGTAGGGGGAAACACCATATATTTT.

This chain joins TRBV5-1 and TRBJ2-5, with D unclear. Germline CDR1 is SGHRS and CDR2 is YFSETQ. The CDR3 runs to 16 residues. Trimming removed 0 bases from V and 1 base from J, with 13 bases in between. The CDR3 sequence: CASSLVVSSAQETQYF. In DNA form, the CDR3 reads TGCGCCAGCAGCTTGGTTGTATCGAGCGCCCAAGAGACCCAGTACTTC.

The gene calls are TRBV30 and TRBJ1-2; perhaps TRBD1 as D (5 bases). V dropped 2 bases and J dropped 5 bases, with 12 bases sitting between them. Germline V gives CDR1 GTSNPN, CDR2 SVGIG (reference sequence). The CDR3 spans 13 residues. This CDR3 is CAWSWGGLYGYTF. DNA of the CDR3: TGTGCCTGGAGTTGGGGGGGTCTTTATGGCTACACCTTC.

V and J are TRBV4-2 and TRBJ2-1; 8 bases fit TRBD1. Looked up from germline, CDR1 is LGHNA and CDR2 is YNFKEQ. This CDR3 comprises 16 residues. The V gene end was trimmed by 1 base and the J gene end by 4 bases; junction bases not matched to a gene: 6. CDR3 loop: CASSQATGDAYNEQFF. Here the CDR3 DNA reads TGTGCCAGCAGCCAAGCGACAGGGGACGCTTACAATGAGCAGTTCTTC.

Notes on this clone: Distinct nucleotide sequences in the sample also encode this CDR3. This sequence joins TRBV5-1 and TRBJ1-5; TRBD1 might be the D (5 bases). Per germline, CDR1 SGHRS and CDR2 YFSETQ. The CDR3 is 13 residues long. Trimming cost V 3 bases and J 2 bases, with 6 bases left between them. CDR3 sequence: CASSSGGNQPQHF. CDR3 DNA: TGCGCCAGCAGCTCGGGGGGCAATCAGCCCCAGCATTTT. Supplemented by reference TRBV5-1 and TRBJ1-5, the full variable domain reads KAGVTQTPRYLIKTRGQQVTLSCSPISGHRSVSWYQQTPGQGLQFLFEYFSETQRNKGNFPGRFSGRQFSNSRSEMNVSTLELGDSALYLCASSSGGNQPQHFGDGTRLSIL.

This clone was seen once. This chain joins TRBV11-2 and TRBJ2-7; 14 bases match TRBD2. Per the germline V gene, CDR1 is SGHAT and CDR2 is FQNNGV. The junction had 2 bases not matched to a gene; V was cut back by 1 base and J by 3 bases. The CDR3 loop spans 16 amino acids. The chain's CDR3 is CASSLAGTSGSYEQYF. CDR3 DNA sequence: TGTGCCAGCAGCTTAGCTGGGACTAGCGGGAGCTACGAGCAGTACTTC.

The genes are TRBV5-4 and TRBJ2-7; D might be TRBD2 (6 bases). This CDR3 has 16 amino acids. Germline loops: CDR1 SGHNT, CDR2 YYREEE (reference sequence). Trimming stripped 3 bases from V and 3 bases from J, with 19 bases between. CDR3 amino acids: CASSSVDHRRGYEQYF. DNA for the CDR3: TGTGCCAGCAGCTCCGTCGATCACAGGAGGGGCTACGAGCAGTACTTC. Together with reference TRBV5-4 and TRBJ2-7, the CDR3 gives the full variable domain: ETGVTQSPTHLIKTRGQQVTLRCSSQSGHNTVSWYQQALGQGPQFIFQYYREEENGRGNFPPRFSGLQFPNYSSELNVNALELDDSALYLCASSSVDHRRGYEQYFGPGTRLTVT.

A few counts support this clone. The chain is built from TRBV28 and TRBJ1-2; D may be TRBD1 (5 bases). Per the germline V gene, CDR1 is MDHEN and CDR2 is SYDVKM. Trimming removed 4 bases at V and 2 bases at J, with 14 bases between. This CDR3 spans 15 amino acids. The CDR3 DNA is TGTGCCAGCAGTTCCAGGGAGGTGATCAACTATGGCTACACCTTC. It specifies CASSSREVINYGYTF.

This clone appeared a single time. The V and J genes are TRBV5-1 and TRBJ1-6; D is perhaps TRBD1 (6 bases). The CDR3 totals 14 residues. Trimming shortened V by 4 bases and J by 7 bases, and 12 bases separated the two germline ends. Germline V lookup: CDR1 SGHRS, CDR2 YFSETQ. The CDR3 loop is CASSQGDINSPLHF. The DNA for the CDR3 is TGCGCCAGCAGCCAAGGGGACATCAATTCACCCCTCCACTTT.

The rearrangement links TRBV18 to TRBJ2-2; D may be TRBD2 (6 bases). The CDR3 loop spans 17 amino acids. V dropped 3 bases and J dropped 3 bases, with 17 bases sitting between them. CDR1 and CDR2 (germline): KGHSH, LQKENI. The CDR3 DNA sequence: TGTGCCAGCTCACCGGGATCGGGGGTAGCGTACACCGGGGAGCTGTTTTTT. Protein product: CASSPGSGVAYTGELFF.

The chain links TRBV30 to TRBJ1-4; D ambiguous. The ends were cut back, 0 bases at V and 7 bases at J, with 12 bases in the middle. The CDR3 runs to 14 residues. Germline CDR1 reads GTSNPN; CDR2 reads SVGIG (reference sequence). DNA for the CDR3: TGTGCCTGGAGTGTCCCCGTCGGGGTTGAAAAACTGTTTTTT. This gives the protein CAWSVPVGVEKLFF. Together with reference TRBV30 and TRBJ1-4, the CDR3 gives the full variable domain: SQTIHQWPATLVQPVGSPLSLECTVEGTSNPNLYWYRQAAGRGLQLLFYSVGIGQISSEVPQNLSASRPQDRQFILSSKKLLLSDSGFYLCAWSVPVGVEKLFFGSGTQLSVL.

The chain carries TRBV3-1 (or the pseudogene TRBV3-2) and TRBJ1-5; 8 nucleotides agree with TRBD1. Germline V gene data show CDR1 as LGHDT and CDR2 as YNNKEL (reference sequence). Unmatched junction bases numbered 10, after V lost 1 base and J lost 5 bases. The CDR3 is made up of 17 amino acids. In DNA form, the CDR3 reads TGTGCCAGCAGCCAAGGACGGCTTGGGACAGGTTATCAGCCCCAGCATTTT. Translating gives CASSQGRLGTGYQPQHF.

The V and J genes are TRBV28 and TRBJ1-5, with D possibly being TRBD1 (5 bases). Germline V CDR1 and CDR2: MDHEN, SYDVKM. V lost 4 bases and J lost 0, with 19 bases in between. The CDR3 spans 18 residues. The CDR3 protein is CASSSTGGGVYSNQPQHF. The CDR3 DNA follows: TGTGCCAGCAGTTCAACGGGGGGTGGGGTTTATAGCAATCAGCCCCAGCATTTT.